Each of the 23 T cell receptor beta chains below was sequenced from the same sample in a study of blood T cell repertoires in COVID-19. Sequencing was performed with immunoSEQ multiplex PCR; in TCRdb, only in-frame clones are kept and a portion is missing. The table includes 300,000 to 400,000 clones, roughly 90% detected once. Sequencing was carried out using PBMCs or T cells enriched from blood (not recorded which). All receptors derive from a woman aged 25 to 39 with acute COVID-19.

V and J are TRBV20-1 and TRBJ1-1; a weak D match, TRBD1 (6 bases). The CDR3 sequence is 11 residues long. Germline V gene lookup returns CDR1 DFQATT and CDR2 SNEGSKA (reference sequence). V lost 1 base and J lost 11, with 11 bases in between. In nucleotides, the CDR3 is TGCAGTGCTAGAGGGGGGGGCAGTGCTTTCTTT. Residues: CSARGGGSAFF.

The V and J genes are TRBV5-1 and TRBJ2-7; 9 bases align to TRBD1. Trimming took 2 bases from V and 5 from J; bases not matched to a gene: 5. This CDR3 comprises 14 residues. The germline gives CDR1 SGHRS, CDR2 YFSETQ. CDR3 sequence (DNA): TGCGCCAGCAGCTTTGAGTGGACAGGGGACGAGCAGTACTTC. It specifies CASSFEWTGDEQYF. Combining the CDR3 with reference TRBV5-1 and TRBJ2-7 gives the whole variable domain KAGVTQTPRYLIKTRGQQVTLSCSPISGHRSVSWYQQTPGQGLQFLFEYFSETQRNKGNFPGRFSGRQFSNSRSEMNVSTLELGDSALYLCASSFEWTGDEQYFGPGTRLTVT.

The chain carries TRBV30 and TRBJ2-3; 7 bases line up with TRBD1. Germline values: CDR1 GTSNPN, CDR2 SVGIG (reference sequence). There are 15 residues in the CDR3. The V gene end was trimmed by 5 bases and the J gene end by 4 bases; junction bases not matched to a gene: 12. CDR3 nucleotides: TGTGCCTGGTCAGGGGGATCCTCGGGGCCAGATACGCAGTATTTT. It yields the protein CAWSGGSSGPDTQYF.

This clone was found once. The V call is TRBV7-9, the J call TRBJ1-2; D is perhaps TRBD1 (6 bases). Deletions cut 5 bases from V and 0 bases from J, with 13 bases between. The CDR3 spans 15 residues. Germline CDR1 SEHNR, CDR2 FQNEAQ (reference sequence). The CDR3 DNA follows: TGTGCCAGCAGCCCGCGGACAGTACCTAACTATGGCTACACCTTC. It yields the protein CASSPRTVPNYGYTF.

The gene calls are TRBV7-2 and TRBJ2-1, with 10 bases that match TRBD2. After removal of 4 bases from V and 3 bases from J, the junction contained 3 bases not matched to a gene. This CDR3 is built from 15 residues. Germline CDR1 and CDR2: SGHTA and FQGNSA. The CDR3: CASSWSGGGYNEQFF. The CDR3 nucleotides read TGTGCCAGCAGCTGGAGCGGGGGGGGCTACAATGAGCAGTTCTTC. Based on the CDR3 plus reference TRBV7-2 and TRBJ2-1, the full variable domain is GAGVSQSPSNKVTEKGKDVELRCDPISGHTALYWYRQSLGQGLEFLIYFQGNSAPDKSGLPSDRFSAERTGGSVSTLTIQRTQQEDSAVYLCASSWSGGGYNEQFFGPGTRLTVL.

To note about this clone: The same CDR3 arises from other DNA sequences in this sample as well. The chain employs TRBV24-1 and TRBJ1-5; the D is unclear. The CDR3 loop spans 12 amino acids. CDR1 KGHDR and CDR2 SFDVKD come from the germline V gene. V dropped 4 bases and J dropped 7 bases, with 7 bases sitting between them. The DNA for the CDR3 is TGTGCCACCAGTGACCCCGGGCAGCCCCAGCATTTT. As protein: CATSDPGQPQHF.

CDR3 amino acids: CAIKGQGYNSPLHF. For the CDR3, the DNA is TGTGCCATCAAGGGACAGGGGTATAATTCACCCCTCCACTTT. The J gene is TRBJ1-6, the V gene TRBV10-3, with 10 bases matching TRBD1. J lost 4 bases, V lost 7 bases, and 1 base had no gene match. The CDR3 has 14 residues. Per the germline V gene, CDR1 is ENHRY and CDR2 is SYGVKD.

This rearrangement joins TRBV28 to TRBJ1-1, with 8 bases identical to TRBD1. The J segment lost 3 bases and the V segment lost 6 bases, leaving 9 bases of the junction unmatched. This CDR3 is built from 15 residues. CDR1 MDHEN and CDR2 SYDVKM come from the germline V gene. Here the CDR3 DNA reads TGTGCCAGCAGACCCTGGACAGGGACATACACTGAAGCTTTCTTT. It encodes CASRPWTGTYTEAFF.

The chain links TRBV9 to TRBJ2-7; 9 bases map to TRBD1. The CDR3 is 15 residues long. The germline gives CDR1 SGDLS, CDR2 YYNGEE. V gave up 0 bases and J gave up 6 bases; unmatched junction bases: 7. The CDR3 DNA reads as TGTGCCAGCAGCGTAGGTGGACAGGGGTCCACCGAGCAGTACTTC. Amino acids: CASSVGGQGSTEQYF.

The rearrangement links TRBV7-2 to TRBJ2-3, with D maybe TRBD2 (5 bases). Looked up from germline, CDR1 is SGHTA and CDR2 is FQGNSA. The CDR3 loop spans 16 amino acids. V was clipped by 8 bases and J by 0 bases, with 18 bases between them. The CDR3: CASAEPPGLSTDTQYF. In DNA form, the CDR3 reads TGTGCCAGCGCCGAGCCTCCCGGACTCAGCACAGATACGCAGTATTTT.

About this clone itself: Different DNA sequences within this sample yield the same CDR3. V gene TRBV5-1 combines with J gene TRBJ1-6; a possible D gene is TRBD1 (6 bases). The length of the CDR3 is 14 residues. Germline lookup yields CDR1 SGHRS and CDR2 YFSETQ. Trimming stripped 4 bases from V and 5 bases from J, with 10 bases between. The CDR3 DNA follows: TGCGCCAGCAGCCGGACAGCTAATAATTCACCCCTCCACTTT. Encoded protein: CASSRTANNSPLHF.

V and J are TRBV4-2 and TRBJ1-3, with 7 bases that match TRBD1. Germline lookup yields CDR1 LGHNA and CDR2 YNFKEQ. The CDR3 runs 15 residues. The junction had 5 bases not matched to a gene; V was cut back by 6 bases and J by 0 bases. CDR3 bases: TGTGCCAGCAGGGGACAGTCAAACTCTGGAAACACCATATATTTT. Amino acid sequence: CASRGQSNSGNTIYF.

The chain has TRBV15 and TRBJ2-7, with TRBD2 as a possible D gene (6 bases). V lost 5 bases, J lost 0 bases, and 14 bases lay in between. The CDR3 spans 15 residues. The germline V gene has CDR1 LNHNV and CDR2 YYDKDF (reference sequence). CDR3 bases: TGTGCCACCAGCGGGACTTTTATCAGCTCCTACGAGCAGTACTTC. Protein product: CATSGTFISSYEQYF. Supplemented by reference TRBV15 and TRBJ2-7, the full variable domain reads DAMVIQNPRYQVTQFGKPVTLSCSQTLNHNVMYWYQQKSSQAPKLLFHYYDKDFNNEADTPDNFQSRRPNTSFCFLDIRSPGLGDTAMYLCATSGTFISSYEQYFGPGTRLTVT.

The chain carries TRBV10-2 and TRBJ1-5; tentatively, D is TRBD1 (6 bases). CDR1 is WSHSY and CDR2 is SAAADI in the germline V gene. This CDR3 spans 15 amino acids. The V end was cut by 3 bases, the J end by 0 bases, with 9 bases between. CDR3 DNA: TGCGCCAGCAGTGAATTGGGGGCTAGCAATCAGCCCCAGCATTTT. Translating it yields CASSELGASNQPQHF.

The chain links TRBV2 to TRBJ1-2; D possibly corresponds to TRBD1 (5 bases). CDR3 length: 14 amino acids. V lost 2 bases and J lost 8, with 15 bases in between. The germline gives CDR1 SNHLY, CDR2 FYNNEI. The DNA of the CDR3 is TGTGCCAGCAGTGAACAGGGCCCGTTGAAGGGCTACACCTTC. Translating gives CASSEQGPLKGYTF.

CDR3 sequence reads: CASSIWGGDSPLHF. In DNA, the CDR3 is TGTGCCAGTAGTATTTGGGGGGGAGATTCACCCCTCCACTTT. The chain employs TRBV19 and TRBJ1-6; D might be TRBD1 (5 bases). The CDR3 consists of 14 residues. Germline CDR1 is LNHDA and CDR2 is SQIVND (reference sequence). Trimming took off 3 bases at V and 8 bases at J, with 11 bases between the two ends.

The chain has TRBV9 and TRBJ1-3, with D perhaps TRBD1 (5 bases). The CDR3 contains 16 residues. Germline assignment: CDR1 SGDLS and CDR2 YYNGEE. V lost 3 bases and J lost 0, with 13 bases in between. CDR3 DNA: TGTGCCAGCAGCGCCTACGCAGGGTTCTCTGGAAACACCATATATTTT. It specifies CASSAYAGFSGNTIYF.

The chain links TRBV27 to TRBJ2-1; 8 bases match TRBD2. The CDR3 is made up of 17 amino acids. With V trimmed by 4 bases and J by 3 bases, 11 bases remained unmatched. Germline values: CDR1 MNHEY, CDR2 SMNVEV (reference sequence). The CDR3 loop reads CASSSSPGTRSYNEQFF. The CDR3 bases are TGTGCCAGCAGTTCCTCACCTGGGACTAGAAGCTACAATGAGCAGTTCTTC.

V gene TRBV11-2 combines with J gene TRBJ2-7, with D perhaps matching TRBD1 (5 bases). Germline lookup yields CDR1 SGHAT and CDR2 FQNNGV. The CDR3 has 15 amino acids. Trimming shortened V by 1 base and J by 5 bases, and 15 bases separated the two germline ends. As DNA, the CDR3 is TGTGCCAGCAGCTTAGTGACATCATGGGGCAACGAGCAGTACTTC. It encodes CASSLVTSWGNEQYF.

V is TRBV29-1 and J is TRBJ1-5; 9 positions match TRBD1. With 4 bases clipped from V and 2 bases from J, the junction kept 0 bases outside the gene matches. CDR1 is SQVTM, CDR2 ANQGSEA, per germline. The CDR3 totals 13 residues. The CDR3 DNA follows: TGCAGCGTTGGGGACAGGGGCAATCAGCCCCAGCATTTT. The encoded protein is CSVGDRGNQPQHF.

This chain links TRBV21-1 with TRBJ2-5; the table names TRBD2, a call not compared with the DNA. TRBV21-1 is termed a pseudogene. The CDR3 is 16 amino acids. CDR3 in DNA: TGTGCCAGCAGCCAAGGGCCTCGGGGGGCCCAAGAGACCCAGTACTTC. This sequence encodes CASSQGPRGAQETQYF.

This clone came up once. V gene TRBV19 combines with J gene TRBJ1-2, with unresolved D. The germline gives CDR1 LNHDA, CDR2 SQIVND (reference sequence). The CDR3 is 14 amino acids. The germline V and J ends were trimmed by 2 bases and 4 bases, with 11 bases remaining between them. This CDR3 is CASSIIGEPYGYTF. The CDR3 nucleotides read TGTGCCAGTAGTATAATCGGGGAACCCTATGGCTACACCTTC.

The V call is TRBV19, the J call TRBJ1-2, with D perhaps TRBD1 (6 bases). Trimming stripped 6 bases from V and 8 bases from J, with 16 bases between. The germline gives CDR1 LNHDA, CDR2 SQIVND (reference sequence). CDR3 length: 13 residues. The CDR3 bases are TGTGCCAGTAGCGGGGGACTACAGGGCGGCTACACCTTC. Residues: CASSGGLQGGYTF.